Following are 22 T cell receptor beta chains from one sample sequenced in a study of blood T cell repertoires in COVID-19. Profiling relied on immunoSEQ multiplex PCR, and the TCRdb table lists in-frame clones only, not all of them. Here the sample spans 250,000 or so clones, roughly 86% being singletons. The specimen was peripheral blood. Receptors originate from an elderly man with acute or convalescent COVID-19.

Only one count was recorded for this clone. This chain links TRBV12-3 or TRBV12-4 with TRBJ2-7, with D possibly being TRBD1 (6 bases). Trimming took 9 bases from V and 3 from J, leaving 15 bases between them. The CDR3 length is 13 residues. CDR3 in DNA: TGTGCCAGGCCGACAGGAGAAGGCTACGAGCAGTACTTC. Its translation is CARPTGEGYEQYF.

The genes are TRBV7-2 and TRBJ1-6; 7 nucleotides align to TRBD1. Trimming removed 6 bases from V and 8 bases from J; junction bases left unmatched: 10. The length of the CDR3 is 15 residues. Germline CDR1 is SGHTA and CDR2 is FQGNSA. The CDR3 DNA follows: TGTGCCAGCAGTCTTCGACAGGGTGGAGATTCACCCCTCCACTTT. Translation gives CASSLRQGGDSPLHF.

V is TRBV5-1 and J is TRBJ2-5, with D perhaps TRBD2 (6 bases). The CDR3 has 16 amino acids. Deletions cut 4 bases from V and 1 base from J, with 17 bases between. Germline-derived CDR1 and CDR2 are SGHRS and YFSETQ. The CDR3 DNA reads TGCGCCAGCAGCCGTTCGGGGAGCGGGCTCCAAGAGACCCAGTACTTC. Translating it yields CASSRSGSGLQETQYF.

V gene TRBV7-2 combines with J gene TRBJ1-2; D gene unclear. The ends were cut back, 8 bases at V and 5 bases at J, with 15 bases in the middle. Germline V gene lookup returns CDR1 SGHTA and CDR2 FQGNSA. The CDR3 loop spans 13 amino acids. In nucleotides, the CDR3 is TGTGCCAGCGACCGAGGACCGGGGTATGGCTACACCTTC. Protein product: CASDRGPGYGYTF.

The CDR3: CASSLEGTGGPEAFF. The CDR3 DNA is TGCGCCAGCAGCTTGGAGGGGACAGGAGGCCCTGAAGCTTTCTTT. The chain carries TRBV5-1 and TRBJ1-1, with 8 bases identical to TRBD1. Germline assignment: CDR1 SGHRS and CDR2 YFSETQ. V shed 0 bases and J 6 bases; nucleotides not matched to a gene: 7. This CDR3 region has 15 residues.

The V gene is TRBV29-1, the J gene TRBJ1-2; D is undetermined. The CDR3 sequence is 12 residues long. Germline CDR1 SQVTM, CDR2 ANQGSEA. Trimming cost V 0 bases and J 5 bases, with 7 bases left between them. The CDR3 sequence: CSVEEQSYGYTF. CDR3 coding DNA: TGCAGCGTTGAAGAACAATCGTATGGCTACACCTTC.

The CDR3 sequence: CASSFPGNTGELFF. CDR3 nucleotide sequence: TGCGCCAGCAGCTTTCCAGGGAACACCGGGGAGCTGTTTTTT. The chain joins TRBV5-1 to TRBJ2-2; the D is unclear. Trimming shortened V by 2 bases and J by 1 base, and 6 bases separated the two germline ends. The germline V gene has CDR1 SGHRS and CDR2 YFSETQ. The CDR3 spans 14 residues.

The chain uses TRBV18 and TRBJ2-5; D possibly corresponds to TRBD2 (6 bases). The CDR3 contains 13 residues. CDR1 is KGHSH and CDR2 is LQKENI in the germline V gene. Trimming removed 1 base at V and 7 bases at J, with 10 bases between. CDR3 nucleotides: TGTGCCAGCTCACCACGGCAGGAGGGGACCCAGTACTTC. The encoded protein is CASSPRQEGTQYF.

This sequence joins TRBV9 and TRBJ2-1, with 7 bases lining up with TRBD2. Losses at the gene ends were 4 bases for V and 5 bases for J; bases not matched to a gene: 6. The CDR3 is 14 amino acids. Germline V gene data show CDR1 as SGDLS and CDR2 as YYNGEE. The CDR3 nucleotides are TGTGCCAGCAGCCCGCGACTAGCTAACAATGAGCAGTTCTTC. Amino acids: CASSPRLANNEQFF.

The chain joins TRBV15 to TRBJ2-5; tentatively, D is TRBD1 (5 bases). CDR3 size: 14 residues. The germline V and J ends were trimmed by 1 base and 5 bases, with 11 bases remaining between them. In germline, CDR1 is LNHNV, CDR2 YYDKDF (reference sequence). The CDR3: CATSRVGAQETQYF. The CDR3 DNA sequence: TGTGCCACCAGCAGAGTTGGGGCTCAGGAGACCCAGTACTTC.

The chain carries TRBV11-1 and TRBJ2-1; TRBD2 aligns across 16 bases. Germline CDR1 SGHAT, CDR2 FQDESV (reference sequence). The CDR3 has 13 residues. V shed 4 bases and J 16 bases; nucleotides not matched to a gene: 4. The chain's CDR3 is CASSSGTSGGAFF. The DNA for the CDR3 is TGTGCCAGCAGCTCGGGGACTAGCGGGGGGGCCTTCTTC.

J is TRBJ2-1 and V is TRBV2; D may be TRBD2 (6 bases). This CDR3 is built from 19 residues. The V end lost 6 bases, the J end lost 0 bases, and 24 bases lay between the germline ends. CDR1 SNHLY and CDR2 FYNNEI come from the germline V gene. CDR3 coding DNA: TGTGCCAGCAGCGCTGGACGGGGGAGGATCCCCAGCTCCTACAATGAGCAGTTCTTC. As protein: CASSAGRGRIPSSYNEQFF.

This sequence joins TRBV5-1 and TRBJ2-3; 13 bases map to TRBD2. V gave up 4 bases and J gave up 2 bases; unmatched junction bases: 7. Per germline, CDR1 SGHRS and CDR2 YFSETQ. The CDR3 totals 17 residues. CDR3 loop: CASSRTSGGVLTDTQYF. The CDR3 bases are TGCGCCAGCAGCCGAACTAGCGGGGGGGTCCTCACAGATACGCAGTATTTT.

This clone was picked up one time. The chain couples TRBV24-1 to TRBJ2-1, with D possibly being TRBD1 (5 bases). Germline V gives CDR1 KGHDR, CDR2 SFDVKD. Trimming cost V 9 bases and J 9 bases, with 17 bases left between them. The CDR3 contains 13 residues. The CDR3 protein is CATGGQGIGEQFF. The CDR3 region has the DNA TGTGCCACCGGTGGGCAGGGAATAGGTGAGCAGTTCTTC.

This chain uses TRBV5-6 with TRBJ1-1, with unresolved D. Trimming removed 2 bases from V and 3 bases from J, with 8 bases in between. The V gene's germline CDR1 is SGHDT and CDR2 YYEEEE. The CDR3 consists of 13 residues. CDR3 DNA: TGTGCCAGCAGCTTTTCGAGGCACACTGAAGCTTTCTTT. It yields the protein CASSFSRHTEAFF.

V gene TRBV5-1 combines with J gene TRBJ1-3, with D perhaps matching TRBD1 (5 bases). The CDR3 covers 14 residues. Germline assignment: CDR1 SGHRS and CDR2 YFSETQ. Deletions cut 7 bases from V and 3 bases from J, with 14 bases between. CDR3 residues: CASQEPRDGNTIYF. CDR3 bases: TGCGCCAGCCAAGAGCCCAGGGATGGAAACACCATATATTTT. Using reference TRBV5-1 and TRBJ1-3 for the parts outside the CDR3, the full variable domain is KAGVTQTPRYLIKTRGQQVTLSCSPISGHRSVSWYQQTPGQGLQFLFEYFSETQRNKGNFPGRFSGRQFSNSRSEMNVSTLELGDSALYLCASQEPRDGNTIYFGEGSWLTVV.

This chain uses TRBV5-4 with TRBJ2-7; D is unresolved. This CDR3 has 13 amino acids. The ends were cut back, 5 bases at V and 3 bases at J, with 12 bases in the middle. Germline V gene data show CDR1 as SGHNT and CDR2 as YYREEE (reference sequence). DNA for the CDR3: TGTGCCAGCAGTTCGGCGGCTAGCTACGAGCAGTACTTC. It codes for CASSSAASYEQYF.

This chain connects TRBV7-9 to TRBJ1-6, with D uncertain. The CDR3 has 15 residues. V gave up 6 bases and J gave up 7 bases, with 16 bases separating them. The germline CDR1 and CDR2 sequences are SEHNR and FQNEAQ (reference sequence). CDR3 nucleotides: TGTGCCAGCAGTTGGGGTGATCCGGGAAATTCACCCCTCCACTTT. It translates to CASSWGDPGNSPLHF.

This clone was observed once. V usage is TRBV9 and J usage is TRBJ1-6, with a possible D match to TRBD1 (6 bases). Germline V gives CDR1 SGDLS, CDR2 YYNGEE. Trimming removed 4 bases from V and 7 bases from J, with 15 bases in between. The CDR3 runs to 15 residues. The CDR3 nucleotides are TGTGCCAGCAGCTTCCTGACAGGAGGAAATTCACCCCTCCACTTT. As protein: CASSFLTGGNSPLHF.

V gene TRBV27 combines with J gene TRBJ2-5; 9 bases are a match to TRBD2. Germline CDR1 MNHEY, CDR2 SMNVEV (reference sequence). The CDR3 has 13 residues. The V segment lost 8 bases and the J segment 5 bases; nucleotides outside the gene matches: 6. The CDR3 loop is CASSAGGRETQYF. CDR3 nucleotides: TGTGCCAGCTCGGCGGGGGGGCGGGAGACCCAGTACTTC.

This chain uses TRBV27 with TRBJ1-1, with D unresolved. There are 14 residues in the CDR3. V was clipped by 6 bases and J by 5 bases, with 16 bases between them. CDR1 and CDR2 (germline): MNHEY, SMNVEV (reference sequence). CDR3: CASSLGPGGTEAFF. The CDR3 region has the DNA TGTGCCAGCAGCCTCGGGCCGGGAGGGACTGAAGCTTTCTTT.

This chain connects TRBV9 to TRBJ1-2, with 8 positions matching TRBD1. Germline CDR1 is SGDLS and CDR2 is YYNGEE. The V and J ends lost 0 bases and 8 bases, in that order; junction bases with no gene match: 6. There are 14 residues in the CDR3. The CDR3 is CASSVDQGAKGYTF. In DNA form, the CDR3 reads TGTGCCAGCAGCGTAGATCAGGGGGCCAAAGGCTACACCTTC. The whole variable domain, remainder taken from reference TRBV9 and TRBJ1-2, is DSGVTQTPKHLITATGQRVTLRCSPRSGDLSVYWYQQSLDQGLQFLIQYYNGEERAKGNILERFSAQQFPDLHSELNLSSLELGDSALYFCASSVDQGAKGYTFGSGTRLTVV.